Here is one T cell receptor (beta chain) with its context. Its antigen remains unknown. This entry is derived from a study of identical twins. Study results and caveats: Out-of-frame TCR alpha sharing observed in monozygotic twins exceeded model estimates. Analyses of zero insertions could, in part, be confounded by invariant MAIT and iNKT cells. Beta out-of-frame twin sharing showed a weaker excess.

The germline CDR1 and CDR2 sequences are MDHEN and SYDVKM. Trimming left V 6 bases short and J 2 bases short, with 14 bases between. This CDR3 comprises 15 residues. TCRdb called the 5' RACE reads again in MiXCR, with one record for every CDR3 protein. The sample lists about 890,000 distinct CDR3 sequences; more than 9% were seen once. No donor was unhealthy or non-Caucasian. Another study also made use of these data, one on yellow fever vaccine responses in identical twins.

The rearrangement links TRBV28 to TRBJ2-1; D possibly uses TRBD1 or TRBD2 (5 bases each). The receptor was isolated from a woman aged 18-29 years in good health. The sample taken for sequencing was PBMCs. The CDR3 region has the DNA TGTGCCAGCAGCCATAGGGACCGGCCCTACAATGAGCAGTTCTTC. It is translated as CASSHRDRPYNEQFF. The entire variable domain, with the rest obtained from reference TRBV28 and TRBJ2-1, is as follows: DVKVTQSSRYLVKRTGEKVFLECVQDMDHENMFWYRQDPGLGLRLIYFSYDVKMKEKGDIPEGYSVSREKKERFSLILESASTNQTSMYLCASSHRDRPYNEQFFGPGTRLTVL.